Listed below are T cell receptor beta chains from one sample, sequenced in a study of T cell repertoires in cytomegalovirus infection. These receptors have no identified antigens. TCRdb reprocessed the reads via MiXCR and lists one record per CDR3 protein. The sample has some 500,000 distinct CDR3 sequences, 35% to 50% seen once. The sample in question was cultured PBMCs, obtained from culture after CMV antigen stimulation. These receptors were collected from a human donor in good health (CMV status not recorded). Some clones in this sample may be carry-over from other donors' samples. Each CDR3 is given with its conserved first and last residue. Each record gives: V gene, clone size, D gene, J gene, CDR3 protein, CDR3 DNA. A D gene is named only where the DNA matches it firmly. The size entry is marked missing in some rows and otherwise reads once, few, many or a size class.

TRBV11-2	NA	NA	TRBJ2-1	CASSLTRWAAFGQFF	TGTGCCAGCAGCCTGACTAGATGGGCCGCTTTTGGGCAGTTCTTC
TRBV12-3/TRBV12-4	few	NA	TRBJ1-6	CASGSRQGSPLHF	TGTGCCAGCGGATCCAGACAAGGTTCACCCCTCCACTTT
TRBV19	NA	NA	TRBJ1-6	CASSIRMLNNSPLHF	TGTGCCAGTAGTATTCGGATGCTAAATAATTCACCCCTCCACTTT
TRBV12-3/TRBV12-4	few	TRBD1	TRBJ2-1	CASSLRARTGSYNEQFF	TGTGCCAGCAGTCTCAGGGCCAGGACAGGCTCCTACAATGAGCAGTTCTTC
TRBV12-3/TRBV12-4	few	NA	TRBJ2-5	CASGTLGGQETQYF	TGTGCCAGCGGCACACTTGGTGGGCAAGAGACCCAGTACTTC
TRBV12-3/TRBV12-4	few	TRBD1	TRBJ1-1	CASSTRTGINTEAFF	TGTGCCAGCAGCACCCGGACAGGAATAAACACTGAAGCTTTCTTT
TRBV11-2	few	TRBD1	TRBJ2-7	CASSLTGQGNGEQYF	TGTGCCAGCAGCTTAACCGGACAGGGAAACGGCGAGCAGTACTTC
TRBV7-2	NA	NA	TRBJ1-5	CASNGDSNQPQHF	TGTGCCAGCAATGGAGATAGCAATCAGCCCCAGCATTTT
TRBV7-2	few	NA	TRBJ2-3	CASNSQTDTQYF	TGTGCCAGTAATTCACAGACAGATACGCAGTATTTT
TRBV29-1	few	NA	TRBJ2-2	CSVVSGIGPGELFF	TGCAGCGTTGTCAGTGGGATAGGGCCCGGGGAGCTGTTTTTT
TRBV12-3/TRBV12-4	NA	TRBD1	TRBJ1-6	CASRVRGQDYNSPLHF	TGTGCCAGCAGGGTTAGGGGGCAAGACTATAATTCACCCCTCCACTTT
TRBV5-4	NA	NA	TRBJ1-4	CASSSNRIGTNEKLFF	TGTGCCAGCAGCTCGAACCGGATCGGTACTAATGAAAAACTGTTTTTT
TRBV7-9	few	TRBD1	TRBJ2-7	CASSIRDRDRENEQYF	TGTGCCAGCAGCATACGGGACAGGGATCGGGAAAACGAGCAGTACTTC
TRBV11-2	NA	NA	TRBJ2-7	CASSFEDTLSYEQYF	TGTGCCAGCAGCTTTGAGGACACTCTTTCCTACGAGCAGTACTTC
TRBV7-2	many	TRBD2	TRBJ2-5	CASSLARQLAGDRLETQYF	TGTGCCAGCAGCTTAGCACGGCAACTAGCGGGAGATCGGTTGGAGACCCAGTACTTC
TRBV7-2	many	NA	TRBJ2-7	CASSFTVIYEQYF	TGTGCCAGCAGCTTCACGGTGATTTACGAGCAGTACTTC
TRBV20-1	NA	NA	TRBJ2-2	CSAPSPRTGELFF	TGCAGTGCTCCCTCCCCGAGAACCGGGGAGCTGTTTTTT
TRBV25-1	NA	NA	TRBJ2-3	CATRRDTQYF	TGTGCCACCCGCCGGGATACGCAGTATTTT
TRBV5-1	few	NA	TRBJ2-7	CASSLGASMGYEQYF	TGCGCCAGCAGCTTGGGGGCTAGCATGGGGTACGAGCAGTACTTC
TRBV6-6	NA	NA	TRBJ1-4	CASSPGTLAGANEKLFF	TGTGCCAGCAGTCCCGGGACACTGGCCGGGGCTAATGAAAAACTGTTTTTT
TRBV2	NA	NA	TRBJ1-4	CASTGETATNEKLFF	TGTGCCAGCACCGGGGAGACTGCAACTAATGAAAAACTGTTTTTT
TRBV6-5	few	TRBD2	TRBJ2-1	CASSSALLAGGEQFF	TGTGCCAGCAGTTCGGCCTTACTAGCGGGAGGTGAGCAGTTCTTC
TRBV12-3/TRBV12-4	NA	NA	TRBJ2-3	CASAAYTDTQYF	TGTGCCAGTGCGGCCTACACAGATACGCAGTATTTT
TRBV7-2	NA	NA	TRBJ2-3	CASSLTVDTQYF	TGTGCCAGCAGCCTGACGGTGGATACGCAGTATTTT
TRBV5-1	NA	NA	TRBJ1-5	CASRPHQPQHF	TGCGCCAGCAGGCCCCATCAGCCCCAGCATTTT
TRBV7-8	NA	NA	TRBJ1-5	CASSSGPSGPQHF	TGTGCCAGCAGCTCGGGACCCTCGGGGCCCCAGCATTTT
TRBV5-8	NA	NA	TRBJ1-2	CASSLDPAEGYGYTF	TGTGCCAGCAGCTTGGATCCAGCGGAAGGCTATGGCTACACCTTC
TRBV20-1	NA	NA	TRBJ2-7	CSARASQLYEQYF	TGCAGTGCTAGAGCGTCACAACTCTACGAGCAGTACTTC
TRBV7-8	few	TRBD2	TRBJ2-1	CASRLAGGQSYNEQFF	TGTGCCAGTCGACTAGCGGGGGGCCAATCCTACAATGAGCAGTTCTTC
TRBV7-2	many	TRBD2	TRBJ2-3	CASSLVGSGRAGGRDTQYF	TGTGCCAGCAGCTTAGTGGGTAGCGGGAGGGCAGGGGGTCGGGATACGCAGTATTTT